This T cell receptor (beta chain) was documented in a study of Graves' ophthalmopathy and Graves' hyperthyroidism. Study outcomes and limitations: Clonotypes were expanded in thyroid at above 0.001 frequency, and most also appeared in blood.

Per germline, CDR1 MGHRA and CDR2 YSYEKL. Deletions cut 0 bases from V and 7 bases from J, with 9 bases between. The CDR3 spans 13 residues. This clonotype appeared many times. Its antigen is not identified. Other autoimmune diseases, uncontrolled infections, pregnancy and lactation each led to patient exclusion. The sequenced template was RNA, covering the TCR beta CDR3 region. The first round was an RT-PCR with HTBI primers, and the second round was a multiplex PCR. A single record per CDR3 protein comes from TCRdb applying MiXCR to the multiplex PCR reads. Of around 470,000 distinct CDR3 sequences listed, around an eighth are singletons.

This clonotype originated in a woman aged 25 to 45 with Graves' ophthalmopathy. V usage is TRBV4-1 and J usage is TRBJ1-1; no definite D call. The sample comprised blood. Here the CDR3 reads CASSQDRAVEAFF. In DNA form, the CDR3 reads TGCGCCAGCAGCCAAGATAGGGCAGTTGAAGCTTTCTTT.